The present T cell receptor (beta chain) was sequenced within a study of alternative splicing in chronic myeloid leukemia remission (TCRdb year 2020). About the full investigation: RNA sequencing was used to profile peripheral blood taken from chronic-phase CML patients both at diagnosis and at remission, and those profiles were then compared against healthy donors. The RESIST (imatinib), ENESTxtnd (nilotinib) and PINNACLE (nilotinib plus pegylated interferon) trials supplied fewer than 10 diagnostic specimens along with matched remission specimens. The median age was about 55 years at diagnosis, 56 to 60 at remission and roughly 35 for the healthy controls. Trial diagnostic specimens were total leukocytes from peripheral blood collected in EDTA. The French Persistem study supplied nine CML samples, of which seven were diagnostic and two were matched remission samples. Female/male counts of 11/5 were recorded for diagnosis samples, 8/3 for remission samples and 2/4 for controls. Trizol was used to extract total RNA from peripheral blood mononuclear cells of diagnosis, remission and control samples. Here is what the overall study found, with its caveats: Blood cell composition differed strongly depending on the timepoint, moving from an enrichment of myeloid progenitors at diagnosis to an enrichment of mature lymphoid cells at remission. At remission, blood cell composition was found to be reconfigured to resemble that of lymphoid cell-enriched normal controls.

Sample time point, as interpreted from the label and publication: chronic-phase CML before TKI therapy (screening/day 1). The patient cohort comprised sixteen CML patients, with matched post-remission samples retrieved for a subset of them. The library was produced with bulk RNA-seq. The TruSeq Stranded RNA sample prep kit was used to generate libraries of poly-A-enriched mRNA from an input of 0.8 to 1 ug total RNA. Every sample was sequenced in triplicate, with paired-end sequencing run on a HiSeq 2500. RNA-seq read length was 125 nucleotides per mate. Regarding the original processing steps: Reads were trimmed and aligned to hg38 using STAR v2.7, and quality control was performed with FASTQC, RSeQC and multiqc. Salmon 0.14.1 was used to quantify gene expression levels as transcripts per million (TPM). The results of principal component analysis suggested that neither trial, library batch, sequencing batch, treatment regimen nor sex drove the transcriptomic profiles. Reads reprocessed by TCRdb are summarized as one entry per CDR3 protein sequence, and DNA is absent. For this entry, the V and J calls and clone size follow TCRdb and not the study's own pipeline. The sample's own table lists 60 or so distinct CDR3 sequences.

Taken from cysteine to phenylalanine, the CDR3 has 16 residues. Only the protein sequence is given. CDR1 is given as SGHNT and CDR2 as YENEEA, both from the germline V gene. Note on this clonotype: The specificity of this receptor is unknown.

Sequencing was performed on PBMCs or total blood leukocytes (not recorded which), taken at diagnosis. This receptor was obtained from an adult with chronic myeloid leukemia. Here the chain combines TRBV11-3 and TRBJ2-3; TCRdb picks TRBD2, but there is no DNA to check that call. This receptor has the CDR3 CASSLQGGDGTDTQYF. When the CDR3 is completed using the reference TRBV11-3 and TRBJ2-3 genes on either side, the full variable domain is EAGVVQSPRYKIIEKKQPVAFWCNPISGHNTLYWYLQNLGQGPELLIRYENEEAVDDSQLPKDRFSAERLKGVDSTLKIQPAELGDSAVYLCASSLQGGDGTDTQYFGPGTRLTVL.